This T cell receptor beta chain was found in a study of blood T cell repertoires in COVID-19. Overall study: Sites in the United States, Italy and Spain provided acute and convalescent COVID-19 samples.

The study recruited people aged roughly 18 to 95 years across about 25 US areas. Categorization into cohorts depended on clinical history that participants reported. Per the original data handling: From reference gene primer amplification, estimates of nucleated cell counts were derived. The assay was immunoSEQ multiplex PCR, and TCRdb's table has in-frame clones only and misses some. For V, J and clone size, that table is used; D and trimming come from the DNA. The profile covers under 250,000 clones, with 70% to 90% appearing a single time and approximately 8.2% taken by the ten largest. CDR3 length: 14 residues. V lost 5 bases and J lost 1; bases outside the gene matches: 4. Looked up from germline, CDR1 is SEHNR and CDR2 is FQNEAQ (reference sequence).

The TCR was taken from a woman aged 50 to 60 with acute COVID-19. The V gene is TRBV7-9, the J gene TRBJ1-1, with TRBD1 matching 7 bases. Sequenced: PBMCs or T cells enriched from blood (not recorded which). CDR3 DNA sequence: TGTGCCAGCAGCACCGGACAGGAGAACACTGAAGCTTTCTTT. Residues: CASSTGQENTEAFF.